This TCR beta chain emerged from a study of T cells after yellow fever vaccination. For the study at large: Researchers used SMART-Seq v4 Ultra Low Input to prepare fractions that had low cell numbers.

5'RACE template switching added a universal primer site and UMIs to TCR cDNA. TCRdb reanalysed the 5' RACE reads using MiXCR and keeps one entry per CDR3 protein. The table lists 450,000 to 650,000 distinct CDR3 sequences, 20% to 25% of them singletons. Germline CDR1 reads LNHDA; CDR2 reads SQIVND (reference sequence). The CDR3 has 13 residues. The germline V and J ends were trimmed by 3 bases and 6 bases, with 11 bases remaining between them. This clonotype was seen only a few times. Its target is unknown. Whole-study findings and limits: The booster response re-showed most primary clones: 95% to 96% CD4, 88% CD8.

The chain joins TRBV19 to TRBJ1-2; TRBD1 is a possible D gene (5 bases). This specimen was PBMCs, taken about 20 days after the first yellow fever vaccination. This clonotype was obtained from a man in his late teens or twenties who received the YFV17D yellow fever vaccine. CDR3 coding DNA: TGTGCCAGTAGTATCCGGACAAGGAATGGCTACACCTTC. It encodes CASSIRTRNGYTF. Full variable domain (remainder filled in from reference TRBV19 and TRBJ1-2): DGGITQSPKYLFRKEGQNVTLSCEQNLNHDAMYWYRQDPGQGLRLIYYSQIVNDFQKGDIAEGYSVSREKKESFPLTVTSAQKNPTAFYLCASSIRTRNGYTFGSGTRLTVV.